This passage covers 27 T cell receptor beta chains from one sample sequenced in a study of control samples from healthy donors and cancer patients. The repertoire was sequenced with immunoSEQ multiplex PCR; TCRdb's copy has only in-frame clones and lacks some. The data contain under 200,000 clones, 91% of them singletons. The sample was blood. The receptors derive from a woman aged 25 to 39 in good health.

V is TRBV30 and J is TRBJ2-7, with 12 nucleotides matching TRBD2. The V segment lost 3 bases and the J segment 2 bases; nucleotides outside the gene matches: 2. Germline assignment: CDR1 GTSNPN and CDR2 SVGIG (reference sequence). This CDR3 has 14 amino acids. The CDR3: CAWRPSGRAYEQYF. CDR3 bases: TGTGCCTGGAGACCTAGCGGGAGGGCCTACGAGCAGTACTTC.

This chain uses TRBV25-1 with TRBJ1-5, with D perhaps matching TRBD1 (5 bases). V gave up 2 bases and J gave up 5 bases, with 7 bases separating them. The CDR3 sequence is 13 residues long. CDR1 MGHDK and CDR2 SYGVNS come from the germline V gene. The CDR3 region has the DNA TGTGCCAGCAGTGAAAGGGGTTATCAGCCCCAGCATTTT. Its protein product is CASSERGYQPQHF.

CDR3 nucleotide sequence: TGTGCCAGCAGTTACGACAGGTATAGCAATCAGCCCCAGCATTTT. Translated, it gives CASSYDRYSNQPQHF. This chain connects TRBV6-5 to TRBJ1-5; tentatively, D is TRBD1 (6 bases). V gave up 2 bases and J gave up 0 bases, with 8 bases separating them. The V gene's germline CDR1 is MNHEY and CDR2 SVGAGI. This CDR3 is 15 amino acids long.

The rearrangement joins TRBV21-1 to TRBJ2-7. TRBV21-1 is a recognized pseudogene. The CDR3 covers 12 residues. CDR3 amino acids: CASSSRTYEQYF. As DNA, the CDR3 is TGTGCCAGCAGCTCCCGGACGTACGAGCAGTACTTC.

This clone has a handful of counts. V is TRBV2 and J is TRBJ1-3, with a possible D match to TRBD1 (6 bases). V was cut by 6 bases and J by 0 bases, with 15 bases left in between. The germline V gene has CDR1 SNHLY and CDR2 FYNNEI. The CDR3 loop spans 16 amino acids. The CDR3 loop is CASSAPDSSSGNTIYF. The CDR3 DNA reads as TGTGCCAGCAGCGCCCCGGACAGCTCCTCTGGAAACACCATATATTTT.

A note on this clone: The sample has other DNA sequences that encode this CDR3 too. The genes are TRBV5-1 and TRBJ1-3; 11 bases agree with TRBD1. Germline CDR1 SGHRS, CDR2 YFSETQ. V lost 4 bases to trimming and J lost 0 bases; unmatched junction nucleotides: 3. There are 16 residues in the CDR3. The CDR3 DNA reads TGCGCCAGCAGCCCTGGACAGGGGGCCTCTGGAAACACCATATATTTT. Translation gives CASSPGQGASGNTIYF.

This sequence joins TRBV7-2 and TRBJ2-3, with D perhaps matching TRBD2 (6 bases). V was trimmed by 1 base and J by 0 bases, leaving 14 bases between them. The CDR3 sequence is 17 residues long. CDR1 and CDR2 (germline): SGHTA, FQGNSA. This chain's CDR3 is CASSLGFGLTSTDTQYF. In DNA form, the CDR3 reads TGTGCCAGCAGCTTAGGTTTCGGACTAACTAGCACAGATACGCAGTATTTT.

This chain connects TRBV6-4 to TRBJ1-1; D remains unclear. The CDR3 has 13 residues. Germline assignment: CDR1 MRHNA and CDR2 SNTAGT. V lost 4 bases and J lost 2, with 8 bases in between. The CDR3 sequence is CASSVGINTEAFF. CDR3 sequence (DNA): TGTGCCAGCAGTGTAGGGATTAACACTGAAGCTTTCTTT.

In its sample, this clone was seen once. The chain recombines TRBV15 with TRBJ2-1; TRBD1 aligns across 10 bases. This CDR3 has 14 amino acids. Germline V gene lookup returns CDR1 LNHNV and CDR2 YYDKDF (reference sequence). With 4 bases clipped from V and 8 bases from J, the junction kept 5 bases outside the gene matches. The CDR3 DNA sequence: TGTGCCACCAGCAACCGGGACAGGGGATATGAGCAGTTCTTC. Its translation: CATSNRDRGYEQFF.

This chain uses TRBV5-1 with TRBJ2-7; 11 nucleotides line up with TRBD2. This CDR3 has 13 amino acids. Trimming at V came to 3 bases and at J to 6 bases, leaving 2 bases not matched to a gene. The V gene's germline CDR1 is SGHRS and CDR2 YFSETQ. The CDR3 sequence: CASSSGTSGEQYF. The CDR3 nucleotides read TGCGCCAGCAGCTCCGGGACTAGCGGCGAGCAGTACTTC.

The J gene is TRBJ1-1, the V gene TRBV15; 10 bases agree with TRBD1. This CDR3 has 17 amino acids. J gave up 0 bases and V 1 base, and 5 bases lay outside the gene matches. The V gene's germline CDR1 is LNHNV and CDR2 YYDKDF (reference sequence). The CDR3: CATSRGIGQGVNTEAFF. CDR3 in DNA: TGTGCCACCAGCAGAGGTATAGGACAGGGGGTGAACACTGAAGCTTTCTTT.

The chain links TRBV7-3 to TRBJ2-3; D is possibly TRBD1 or TRBD2 (6 bases each). The V end lost 0 bases, the J end lost 1 base, and 8 bases lay between the germline ends. Germline V gives CDR1 SGHTA, CDR2 FQGTGA. This CDR3 has 15 residues. For the CDR3, the DNA is TGTGCCAGCAGCTTAACGGGGGGCCGCACAGATACGCAGTATTTT. This codes for CASSLTGGRTDTQYF.

The chain combines TRBV18 with TRBJ1-1; 11 positions match TRBD1. The V and J ends lost 5 bases and 1 base, in that order; junction bases with no gene match: 9. Germline V lookup: CDR1 KGHSH, CDR2 LQKENI. This CDR3 spans 17 amino acids. This CDR3 reads CASSSIGQGAGNTEAFF. The CDR3 nucleotides read TGTGCCAGCTCATCTATCGGACAGGGGGCCGGGAACACTGAAGCTTTCTTT.

This clone showed up just a few times. The genes are TRBV6-5 and TRBJ2-3, with 13 bases lining up with TRBD2. The CDR3 length is 15 residues. The ends lost 4 bases at V and 5 bases at J; junction bases unmatched: 3. CDR1 and CDR2 (germline): MNHEY, SVGAGI. The CDR3 DNA reads TGTGCCAGCAGTTTCACTAGCGGGGGGGAAGATACGCAGTATTTT. It encodes CASSFTSGGEDTQYF.

The chain joins TRBV5-1 to TRBJ2-1, with TRBD2 matching 14 bases. The junction had 6 bases not matched to a gene; V was cut back by 2 bases and J by 8 bases. This CDR3 region has 16 residues. Germline CDR1 SGHRS, CDR2 YFSETQ. CDR3 residues: CASSLPTSGRAHEQFF. CDR3 coding DNA: TGCGCCAGCAGCTTACCGACTAGCGGGAGGGCCCATGAGCAGTTCTTC.

This clone was recorded once. The V gene is TRBV19, the J gene TRBJ1-2; D is unresolved. The CDR3 loop spans 11 amino acids. Germline V gene lookup returns CDR1 LNHDA and CDR2 SQIVND (reference sequence). V lost 9 bases to trimming and J lost 4 bases, with 9 bases between them. CDR3 in DNA: TGTGCCAGAGGGCCTTCCTATGGCTACACCTTC. It specifies CARGPSYGYTF.

This chain joins TRBV7-9 and TRBJ1-6, with unresolved D. This CDR3 has 15 amino acids. The germline V and J ends were trimmed by 1 base and 3 bases, with 7 bases remaining between them. CDR1 and CDR2 from the germline V gene are SEHNR and FQNEAQ (reference sequence). CDR3 region: CASSLGAVYNSPLHF. The CDR3 DNA follows: TGTGCCAGCAGCTTAGGGGCCGTCTATAATTCACCCCTCCACTTT.

This chain's CDR3 is CATSDQTNSYEQYF. The CDR3 nucleotides are TGTGCCACCAGTGATCAGACTAACTCCTACGAGCAGTACTTC. The chain employs TRBV24-1 and TRBJ2-7; the D gene is possibly TRBD2 (5 bases). The ends were cut back, 3 bases at V and 0 bases at J, with 8 bases in the middle. The CDR3 has 14 amino acids. Germline CDR1 and CDR2: KGHDR and SFDVKD.

The rearrangement uses TRBV15 and TRBJ2-5; the D gene is possibly TRBD2 (6 bases). The CDR3 is made up of 14 amino acids. V gave up 4 bases and J gave up 4 bases, with 13 bases separating them. CDR1 is LNHNV, CDR2 YYDKDF, per germline (reference sequence). As DNA, the CDR3 is TGTGCCACCAGCACGGGGAGCGGGCGAGAGACCCAGTACTTC. It codes for CATSTGSGRETQYF.

The CDR3 coding sequence is TGTGCCAGCAGTTACGGACTACCCAACACCGGGGAGCTGTTTTTT. Its protein is CASSYGLPNTGELFF. This sequence joins TRBV6-5 and TRBJ2-2; perhaps TRBD2 as D (6 bases). Germline-derived CDR1 and CDR2 are MNHEY and SVGAGI. V dropped 2 bases and J dropped 2 bases, with 9 bases sitting between them. There are 15 residues in the CDR3.

This clone was recorded a few times. The chain combines TRBV27 with TRBJ2-1; no clear D gene. Germline V gene sequence: CDR1 MNHEY, CDR2 SMNVEV (reference sequence). V was trimmed by 5 bases and J by 10 bases, leaving 12 bases between them. This CDR3 is 12 amino acids long. CDR3 amino acids: CASSHRTGEQFF. The CDR3 DNA sequence: TGTGCCAGCAGTCACCGGACCGGGGAGCAGTTCTTC.

The chain has TRBV3-1 (or the pseudogene TRBV3-2) and TRBJ1-2, with TRBD1 as a possible D gene (5 bases). Germline V gene data show CDR1 as LGHDT and CDR2 as YNNKEL (reference sequence). Trimming took off 0 bases at V and 1 base at J, with 12 bases between the two ends. The CDR3 contains 16 residues. CDR3: CASSQDPRGHNYGYTF. The CDR3 nucleotides read TGTGCCAGCAGCCAAGACCCCCGCGGACATAACTATGGCTACACCTTC.

This chain joins TRBV28 and TRBJ1-5, with D maybe TRBD1 (5 bases). Trimming shortened V by 6 bases and J by 5 bases, and 14 bases separated the two germline ends. Germline CDR1 and CDR2: MDHEN and SYDVKM. The CDR3 sequence is 14 residues long. The CDR3 reads CASSMTEFYQPQHF. CDR3 DNA sequence: TGTGCCAGCAGCATGACAGAATTCTATCAGCCCCAGCATTTT.

The chain employs TRBV12-5 and TRBJ1-5; no reliable D call. The CDR3 runs to 12 residues. CDR1 and CDR2 from the germline V gene are LGHNT and FRNRAP. V lost 2 bases to trimming and J lost 1 base, with 0 bases between them. The CDR3 DNA sequence: TGTGCTAGTGGTTTGAGCAATCAGCCCCAGCATTTT. This gives the protein CASGLSNQPQHF.

This rearrangement joins TRBV12-2 to TRBJ2-7; TRBD2, the table's D call, lacks a check against the DNA. TRBV12-2 is a pseudogene segment. This CDR3 is built from 16 residues. The CDR3 region is CASRLYGVADSYEQYF. In DNA, the CDR3 is TGTGCAAGTCGCTTATACGGAGTAGCGGACTCCTACGAGCAGTACTTC.

The chain uses TRBV6-1 and TRBJ2-7; possibly TRBD1 for D (6 bases). Trimming stripped 3 bases from V and 0 bases from J, with 12 bases between. Germline values: CDR1 MNHNS, CDR2 SASEGT. CDR3 length equals 15 residues. The CDR3 sequence: CASSEMTGSSYEQYF. CDR3 bases: TGTGCCAGCAGTGAGATGACAGGAAGCTCCTACGAGCAGTACTTC.

The chain uses TRBV18 and TRBJ1-1; D possibly corresponds to TRBD1 (5 bases). CDR1 KGHSH and CDR2 LQKENI come from the germline V gene. V was clipped by 1 base and J by 1 base, with 7 bases between them. The CDR3 is made up of 14 amino acids. The CDR3 sequence is CASSPQTENTEAFF. CDR3 in DNA: TGTGCCAGCTCACCACAGACAGAGAACACTGAAGCTTTCTTT.